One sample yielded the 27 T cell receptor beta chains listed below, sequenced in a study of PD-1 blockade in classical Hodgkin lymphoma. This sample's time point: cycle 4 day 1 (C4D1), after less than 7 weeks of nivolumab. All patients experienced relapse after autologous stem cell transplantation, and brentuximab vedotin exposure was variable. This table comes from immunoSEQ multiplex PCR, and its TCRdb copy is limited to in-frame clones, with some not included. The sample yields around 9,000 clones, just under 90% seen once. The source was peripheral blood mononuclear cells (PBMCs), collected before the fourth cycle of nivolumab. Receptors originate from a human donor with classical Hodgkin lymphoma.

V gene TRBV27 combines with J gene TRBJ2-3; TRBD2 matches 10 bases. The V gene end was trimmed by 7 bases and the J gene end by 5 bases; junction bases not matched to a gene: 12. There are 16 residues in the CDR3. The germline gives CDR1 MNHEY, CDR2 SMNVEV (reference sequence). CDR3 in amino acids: CASTKSELAGRDTQYF. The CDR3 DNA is TGTGCCAGCACCAAGTCGGAACTAGCGGGAAGAGATACGCAGTATTTT.

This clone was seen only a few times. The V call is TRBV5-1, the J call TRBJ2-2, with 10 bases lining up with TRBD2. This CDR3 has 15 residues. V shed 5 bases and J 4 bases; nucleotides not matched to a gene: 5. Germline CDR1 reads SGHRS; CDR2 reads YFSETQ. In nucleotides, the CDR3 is TGCGCCAGCAGGGGACTAGCGTCTCTCACCGGGGAGCTGTTTTTT. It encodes CASRGLASLTGELFF.

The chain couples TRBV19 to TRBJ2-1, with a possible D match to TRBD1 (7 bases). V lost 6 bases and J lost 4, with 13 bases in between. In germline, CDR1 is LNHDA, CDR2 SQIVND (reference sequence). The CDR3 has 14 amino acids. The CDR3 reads CASREGQTYNEQFF. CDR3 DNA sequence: TGTGCCAGTAGGGAGGGACAGACATACAATGAGCAGTTCTTC.

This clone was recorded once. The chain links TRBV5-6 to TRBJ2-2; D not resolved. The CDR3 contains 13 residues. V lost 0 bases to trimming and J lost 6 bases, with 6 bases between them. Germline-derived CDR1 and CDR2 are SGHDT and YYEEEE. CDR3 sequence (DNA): TGTGCCAGCAGCTTGGCTCCGGCCGGGGAGCTGTTTTTT. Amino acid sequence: CASSLAPAGELFF. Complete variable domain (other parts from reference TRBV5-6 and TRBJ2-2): DAGVTQSPTHLIKTRGQQVTLRCSPKSGHDTVSWYQQALGQGPQFIFQYYEEEERQRGNFPDRFSGHQFPNYSSELNVNALLLGDSALYLCASSLAPAGELFFGEGSRLTVL.

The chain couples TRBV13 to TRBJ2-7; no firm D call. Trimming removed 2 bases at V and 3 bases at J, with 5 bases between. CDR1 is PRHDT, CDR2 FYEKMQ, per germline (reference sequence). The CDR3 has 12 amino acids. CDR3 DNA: TGTGCCAGCAGCTTATATCTCTACGAGCAGTACTTC. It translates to CASSLYLYEQYF.

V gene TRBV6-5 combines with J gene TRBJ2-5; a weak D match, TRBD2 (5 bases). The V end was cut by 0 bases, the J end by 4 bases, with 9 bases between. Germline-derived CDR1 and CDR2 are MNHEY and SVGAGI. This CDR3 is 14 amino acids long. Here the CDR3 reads CASSYSEVRETQYF. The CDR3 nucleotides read TGTGCCAGCAGTTACTCGGAGGTCAGAGAGACCCAGTACTTC.

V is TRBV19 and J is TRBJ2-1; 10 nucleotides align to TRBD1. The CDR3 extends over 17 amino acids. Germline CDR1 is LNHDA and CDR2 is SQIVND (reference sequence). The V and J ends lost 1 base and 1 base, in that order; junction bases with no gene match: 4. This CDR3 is CASSIAGTGESYNEQFF. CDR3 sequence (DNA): TGTGCCAGTAGTATAGCCGGGACAGGGGAATCCTACAATGAGCAGTTCTTC.

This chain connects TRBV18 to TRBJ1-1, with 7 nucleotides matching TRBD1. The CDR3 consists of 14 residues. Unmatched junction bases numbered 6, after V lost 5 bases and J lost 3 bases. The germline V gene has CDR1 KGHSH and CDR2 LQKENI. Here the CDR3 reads CASSASQGYTEAFF. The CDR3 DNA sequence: TGTGCCAGCTCAGCCTCACAGGGGTACACTGAAGCTTTCTTT.

CDR3 region: CASSAQRGKLFF. The CDR3 region has the DNA TGTGCCAGCAGTGCACAGAGGGGAAAACTGTTTTTT. This chain connects TRBV28 to TRBJ1-4, with D possibly being TRBD1 (5 bases). In germline, CDR1 is MDHEN, CDR2 SYDVKM. The CDR3 sequence is 12 residues long. V was clipped by 5 bases and J by 10 bases, with 11 bases between them.

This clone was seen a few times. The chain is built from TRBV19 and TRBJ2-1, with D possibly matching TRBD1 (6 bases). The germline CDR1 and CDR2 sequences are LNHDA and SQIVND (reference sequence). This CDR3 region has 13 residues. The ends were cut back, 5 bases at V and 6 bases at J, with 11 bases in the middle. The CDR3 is CASSAGQINEQFF. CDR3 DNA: TGTGCCAGTAGTGCAGGACAGATCAATGAGCAGTTCTTC.

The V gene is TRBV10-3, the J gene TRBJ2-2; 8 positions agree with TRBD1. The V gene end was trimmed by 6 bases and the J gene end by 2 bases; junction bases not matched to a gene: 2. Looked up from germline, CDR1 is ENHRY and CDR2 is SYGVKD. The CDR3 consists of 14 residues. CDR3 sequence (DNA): TGTGCCATCAGGGGGACAGGAAACACCGGGGAGCTGTTTTTT. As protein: CAIRGTGNTGELFF.

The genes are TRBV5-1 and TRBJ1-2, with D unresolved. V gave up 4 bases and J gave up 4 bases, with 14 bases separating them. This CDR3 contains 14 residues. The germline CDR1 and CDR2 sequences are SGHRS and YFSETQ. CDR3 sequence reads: CASSASADSYGYTF. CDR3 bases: TGCGCCAGCAGCGCGTCAGCCGACTCCTATGGCTACACCTTC.

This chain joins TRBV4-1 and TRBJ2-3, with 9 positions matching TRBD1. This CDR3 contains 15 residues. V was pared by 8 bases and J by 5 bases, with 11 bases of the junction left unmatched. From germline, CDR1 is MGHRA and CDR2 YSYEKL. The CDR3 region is CASGGTGLVQDTQYF. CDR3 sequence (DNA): TGCGCCAGCGGGGGGACAGGGCTCGTCCAAGATACGCAGTATTTT.

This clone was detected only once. The CDR3 here is CAISGPAGKGDTQYF. CDR3 sequence (DNA): TGTGCCATCAGTGGTCCAGCGGGGAAGGGAGATACGCAGTATTTT. This chain joins TRBV10-3 and TRBJ2-3; 7 bases are a match to TRBD2. This CDR3 region has 15 residues. The trim removed 4 bases at V and 5 bases at J, leaving 9 bases unmatched. The germline V gene has CDR1 ENHRY and CDR2 SYGVKD.

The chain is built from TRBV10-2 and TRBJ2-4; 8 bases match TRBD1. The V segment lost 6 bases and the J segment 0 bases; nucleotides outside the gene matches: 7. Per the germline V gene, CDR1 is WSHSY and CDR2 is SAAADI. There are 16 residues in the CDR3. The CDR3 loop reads CASSSAGGLAKNIQYF. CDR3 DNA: TGCGCCAGCAGCTCAGCAGGGGGCCTAGCCAAAAACATTCAGTACTTC.

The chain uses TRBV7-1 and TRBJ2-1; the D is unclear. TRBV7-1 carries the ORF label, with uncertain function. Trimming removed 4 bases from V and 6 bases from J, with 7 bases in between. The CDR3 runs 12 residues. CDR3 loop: CASSLITNEQFF. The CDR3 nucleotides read TGTGCCAGCAGCTTGATCACCAATGAGCAGTTCTTC.

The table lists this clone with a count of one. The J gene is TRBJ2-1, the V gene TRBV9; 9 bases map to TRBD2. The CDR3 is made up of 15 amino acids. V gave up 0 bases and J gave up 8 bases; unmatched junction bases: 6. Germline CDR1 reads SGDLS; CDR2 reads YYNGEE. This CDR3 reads CASSVGGTSPYEQFF. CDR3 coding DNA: TGTGCCAGCAGCGTAGGCGGGACTAGCCCCTATGAGCAGTTCTTC.

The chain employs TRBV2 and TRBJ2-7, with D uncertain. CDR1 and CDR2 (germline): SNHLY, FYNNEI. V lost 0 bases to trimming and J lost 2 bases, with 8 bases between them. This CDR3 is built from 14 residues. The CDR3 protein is CASSEANGPYEQYF. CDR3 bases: TGTGCCAGCAGTGAAGCGAACGGGCCCTACGAGCAGTACTTC.

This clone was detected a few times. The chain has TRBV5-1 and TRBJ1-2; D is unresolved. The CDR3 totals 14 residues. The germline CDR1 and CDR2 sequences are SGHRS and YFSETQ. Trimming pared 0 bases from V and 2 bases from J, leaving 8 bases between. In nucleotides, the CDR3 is TGCGCCAGCAGCTTGGAGGGTAGGAACTATGGCTACACCTTC. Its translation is CASSLEGRNYGYTF.

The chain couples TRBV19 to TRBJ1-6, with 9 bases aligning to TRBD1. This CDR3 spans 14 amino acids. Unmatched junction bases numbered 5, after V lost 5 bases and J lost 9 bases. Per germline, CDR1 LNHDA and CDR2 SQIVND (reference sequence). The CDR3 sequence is CASSPGQGFSPLHF. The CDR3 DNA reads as TGTGCCAGTAGTCCGGGACAGGGTTTTTCACCCCTCCACTTT.

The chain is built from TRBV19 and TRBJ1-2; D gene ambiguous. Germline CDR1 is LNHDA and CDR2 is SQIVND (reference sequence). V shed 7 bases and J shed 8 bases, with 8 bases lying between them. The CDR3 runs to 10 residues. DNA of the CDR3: TGTGCCAGTAAGGCGGAGGGCTACACCTTC. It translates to CASKAEGYTF.

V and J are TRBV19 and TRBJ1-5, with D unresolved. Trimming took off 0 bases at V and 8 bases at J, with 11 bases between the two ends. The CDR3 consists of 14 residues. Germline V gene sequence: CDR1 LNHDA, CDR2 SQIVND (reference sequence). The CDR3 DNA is TGTGCCAGTAGTATAGAACCAGGCCTAAAGCCCCAGCATTTT. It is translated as CASSIEPGLKPQHF.

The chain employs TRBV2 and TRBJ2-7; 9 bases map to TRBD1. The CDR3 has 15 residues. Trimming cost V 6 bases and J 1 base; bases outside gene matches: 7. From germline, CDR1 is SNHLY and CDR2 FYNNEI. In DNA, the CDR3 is TGTGCCAGCAGCAAGGGACAGGGTTATTCCTACGAGCAGTACTTC. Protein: CASSKGQGYSYEQYF.

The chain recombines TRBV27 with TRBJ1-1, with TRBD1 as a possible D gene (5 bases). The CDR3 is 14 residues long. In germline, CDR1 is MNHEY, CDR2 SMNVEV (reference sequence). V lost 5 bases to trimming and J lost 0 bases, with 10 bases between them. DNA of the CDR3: TGTGCCAGCAGTCTTCAGGGATTGAACACTGAAGCTTTCTTT. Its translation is CASSLQGLNTEAFF.

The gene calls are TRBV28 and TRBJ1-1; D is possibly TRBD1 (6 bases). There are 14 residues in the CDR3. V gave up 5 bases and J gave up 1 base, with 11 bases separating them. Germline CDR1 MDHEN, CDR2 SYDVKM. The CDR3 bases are TGTGCCAGCAGTCCAACACAGGGGAACACTGAAGCTTTCTTT. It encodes CASSPTQGNTEAFF.

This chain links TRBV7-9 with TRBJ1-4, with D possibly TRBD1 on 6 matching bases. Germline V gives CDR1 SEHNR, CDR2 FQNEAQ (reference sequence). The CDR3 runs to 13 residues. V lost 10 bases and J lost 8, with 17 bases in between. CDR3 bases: TGTGCCATCCCTCCGGACAGCTCCGAAAAACTGTTTTTT. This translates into CAIPPDSSEKLFF.

The DNA for the CDR3 is TGTGCCAGCAGTCGGCAGGGTCAAGAGACCCAGTACTTC. Its translation is CASSRQGQETQYF. The chain carries TRBV27 and TRBJ2-5, with D possibly matching TRBD1 (5 bases). The CDR3 spans 13 residues. Between the trimmed V and J ends, which lost 5 bases and 2 bases, there was a span of 9 bases. The germline V gene has CDR1 MNHEY and CDR2 SMNVEV (reference sequence).